The next 15 T cell receptor beta chains were all read from a single sample in a study of Ad26.COV2.S vaccination and SARS-CoV-2 variants. Produced via immunoSEQ multiplex PCR; TCRdb's table is partial and in-frame only. Among roughly 400,000 clones, around 92% were seen once, and the ten largest hold more than 1.5%. Treatment indicated: about 20 received Ad26.COV2.S at low or high dose, single or two shots; several received placebo; per-sample allocation not given. The study sampled participants on day 63 after the first vaccine or placebo injection. This specimen consisted of peripheral blood, obtained in a trial of Ad26.COV2.S vaccine versus placebo. These receptors were obtained from a person aged 18-65 years who received the Ad26.COV2.S COVID-19 vaccine or a placebo.

V gene TRBV7-2 combines with J gene TRBJ1-2; 7 bases agree with TRBD1. The germline V gene encodes CDR1 SGHTA and CDR2 FQGNSA. CDR3 length equals 14 residues. J lost 8 bases, V lost 3 bases, and 9 bases had no gene match. CDR3 region: CASSFRDSSQGYTF. The CDR3 DNA is TGTGCCAGCAGCTTCCGGGACAGCTCGCAGGGCTACACCTTC. The variable domain in full, completed from reference TRBV7-2 and TRBJ1-2, reads GAGVSQSPSNKVTEKGKDVELRCDPISGHTALYWYRQSLGQGLEFLIYFQGNSAPDKSGLPSDRFSAERTGGSVSTLTIQRTQQEDSAVYLCASSFRDSSQGYTFGSGTRLTVV.

J is TRBJ1-5 and V is TRBV28; D gene ambiguous. The CDR3 runs to 12 residues. V was shortened by 6 bases and J by 3 bases, with 6 bases between the two germline ends. Germline lookup yields CDR1 MDHEN and CDR2 SYDVKM. CDR3 DNA sequence: TGTGCCAGCAGAATCTCCAATCAGCCCCAGCATTTT. It specifies CASRISNQPQHF.

V and J are TRBV18 and TRBJ2-5; D may be TRBD2 (7 bases). The V gene's germline CDR1 is KGHSH and CDR2 LQKENI. This CDR3 contains 18 residues. The germline V and J ends were trimmed by 2 bases and 4 bases, with 23 bases remaining between them. The CDR3 loop is CASSPNVAGAPAGETQYF. CDR3 DNA: TGTGCCAGCTCACCAAACGTCGCGGGGGCACCGGCGGGAGAGACCCAGTACTTC. Filled out from reference TRBV18 and TRBJ2-5, the complete variable domain reads NAGVMQNPRHLVRRRGQEARLRCSPMKGHSHVYWYRQLPEEGLKFMVYLQKENIIDESGMPKERFSAEFPKEGPSILRIQQVVRGDSAAYFCASSPNVAGAPAGETQYFGPGTRLLVL.

The chain uses TRBV2 and TRBJ2-7; D remains unclear. CDR1 and CDR2 (germline): SNHLY, FYNNEI. The germline V and J ends were trimmed by 4 bases and 0 bases, with 16 bases remaining between them. CDR3 size: 16 residues. The DNA of the CDR3 is TGTGCCAGCAGTGGGTTAAGGCCAGAACTCTCCTACGAGCAGTACTTC. Protein product: CASSGLRPELSYEQYF.

This clone was detected once. The V call is TRBV28, the J call TRBJ1-2, with 7 bases lining up with TRBD1. Per the germline V gene, CDR1 is MDHEN and CDR2 is SYDVKM. The ends lost 8 bases at V and 5 bases at J; junction bases unmatched: 8. The CDR3 contains 13 residues. The DNA for the CDR3 is TGTGCCAGCGTGACAGGGAGCTTTTATGGCTACACCTTC. Translation gives CASVTGSFYGYTF.

V usage is TRBV6-2 or TRBV6-3 and J usage is TRBJ2-1, with 15 bases fitting TRBD2. This CDR3 is built from 17 residues. Germline V gene lookup returns CDR1 MNHEY and CDR2 SVGEGT. J lost 9 bases, V lost 0 bases, and 6 bases had no gene match. The CDR3 DNA follows: TGTGCCAGCAGTTACTCCGGGACTAGCGGGGGGTGGGGTGAGCAGTTCTTC. It translates to CASSYSGTSGGWGEQFF.

The chain employs TRBV2 and TRBJ2-3; either TRBD1 or TRBD2 may supply D (6 bases each). From germline, CDR1 is SNHLY and CDR2 FYNNEI. V was clipped by 7 bases and J by 8 bases, with 22 bases between them. The CDR3 is 15 amino acids. The CDR3 DNA reads as TGTGCCAGCACAACCGAAGGGGGGCCCCCAGGTACGCAGTATTTT. Protein product: CASTTEGGPPGTQYF. The full variable domain, completed using reference TRBV2 and TRBJ2-3, is EPEVTQTPSHQVTQMGQEVILRCVPISNHLYFYWYRQILGQKVEFLVSFYNNEISEKSEIFDDQFSVERPDGSNFTLKIRSTKLEDSAMYFCASTTEGGPPGTQYFGPGTRLTVL.

This chain uses TRBV4-3 with TRBJ1-1; TRBD1 might be the D (5 bases). CDR1 LGHNA and CDR2 YSLEER come from the germline V gene. Trimming cost V 0 bases and J 4 bases, with 15 bases left between them. The CDR3 contains 16 residues. CDR3 sequence reads: CASSQDPAGFRTEAFF. The CDR3 DNA reads TGCGCCAGCAGCCAAGATCCTGCAGGGTTCCGCACTGAAGCTTTCTTT.

The J gene is TRBJ2-7, the V gene TRBV27; 9 nucleotides line up with TRBD2. Germline V CDR1 and CDR2: MNHEY, SMNVEV (reference sequence). Trimming removed 3 bases from V and 2 bases from J; junction bases left unmatched: 5. The CDR3 runs 15 residues. The CDR3 bases are TGTGCCAGCAGTTTTGAGGCGGGGGGGACCTACGAGCAGTACTTC. It yields the protein CASSFEAGGTYEQYF.

The rearrangement links TRBV4-3 to TRBJ2-7; 7 bases fit TRBD2. V gave up 2 bases and J gave up 6 bases; unmatched junction bases: 4. CDR1 and CDR2 from the germline V gene are LGHNA and YSLEER. The CDR3 is 13 residues long. The CDR3 region is CASSQFTGGEQYF. CDR3 nucleotide sequence: TGCGCCAGCAGCCAATTCACGGGAGGCGAGCAGTACTTC.

The chain is built from TRBV5-4 and TRBJ1-2; no clear D gene. Germline CDR1 SGHNT, CDR2 YYREEE (reference sequence). The CDR3 extends over 13 amino acids. Trimming left V 0 bases short and J 5 bases short, with 8 bases between. The CDR3 bases are TGTGCCAGCAGCTTGGAGACCGCTTATGGCTACACCTTC. This translates into CASSLETAYGYTF.

On this clone itself: The same CDR3 can be traced to other DNA sequences in this sample. The V and J genes are TRBV5-1 and TRBJ2-5; the D call may be TRBD1 or TRBD2 (5 bases each). This CDR3 is 14 amino acids long. Germline-derived CDR1 and CDR2 are SGHRS and YFSETQ. The V end was cut by 0 bases, the J end by 1 base, with 7 bases between. In nucleotides, the CDR3 is TGCGCCAGCAGCTTGGTTGGGGGCCAAGAGACCCAGTACTTC. This translates into CASSLVGGQETQYF.

J is TRBJ2-5 and V is TRBV9; D is undetermined. This CDR3 region has 14 residues. Trimming stripped 1 base from V and 3 bases from J, with 10 bases between. Germline V lookup: CDR1 SGDLS, CDR2 YYNGEE. CDR3 region: CASSVTGQEETQYF. The CDR3 bases are TGTGCCAGCAGCGTAACTGGGCAGGAAGAGACCCAGTACTTC.

The chain has TRBV7-9 and TRBJ2-2; D might be TRBD1 or TRBD2, each matching 5 bases. Trimming pared 3 bases from V and 4 bases from J, leaving 12 bases between. The germline CDR1 and CDR2 sequences are SEHNR and FQNEAQ (reference sequence). This CDR3 is 15 amino acids long. The CDR3 loop is CASSFRDQGTGELFF. Written as DNA, the CDR3 is TGTGCCAGCAGCTTTCGGGACCAGGGCACCGGGGAGCTGTTTTTT.

On this clone itself: This sample also contains other DNA sequences that code for the same CDR3. J is TRBJ1-5 and V is TRBV6-5; 8 nucleotides line up with TRBD1. The CDR3 sequence is 15 residues long. Losses at the gene ends were 0 bases for V and 4 bases for J; bases not matched to a gene: 2. The V gene's germline CDR1 is MNHEY and CDR2 SVGAGI. CDR3 sequence reads: CASSYSGTGNQPQHF. Written as DNA, the CDR3 is TGTGCCAGCAGTTACTCCGGGACAGGAAATCAGCCCCAGCATTTT.